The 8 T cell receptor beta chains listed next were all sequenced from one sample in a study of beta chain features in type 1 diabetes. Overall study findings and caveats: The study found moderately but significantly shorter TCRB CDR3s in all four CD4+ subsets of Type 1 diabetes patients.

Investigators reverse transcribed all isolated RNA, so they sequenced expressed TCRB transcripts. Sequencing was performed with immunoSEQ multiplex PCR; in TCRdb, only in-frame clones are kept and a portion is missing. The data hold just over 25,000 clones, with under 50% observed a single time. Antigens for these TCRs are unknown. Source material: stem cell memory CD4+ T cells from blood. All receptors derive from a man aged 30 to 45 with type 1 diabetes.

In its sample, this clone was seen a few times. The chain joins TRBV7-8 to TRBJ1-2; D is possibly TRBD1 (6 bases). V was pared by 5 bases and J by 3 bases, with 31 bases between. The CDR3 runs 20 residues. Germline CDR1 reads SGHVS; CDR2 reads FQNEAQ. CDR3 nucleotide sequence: TGTGCCAGCAGCCCCTCTACCCCGGGACACCGATCCGCTTCCTACTATGGCTACACCTTC. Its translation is CASSPSTPGHRSASYYGYTF.

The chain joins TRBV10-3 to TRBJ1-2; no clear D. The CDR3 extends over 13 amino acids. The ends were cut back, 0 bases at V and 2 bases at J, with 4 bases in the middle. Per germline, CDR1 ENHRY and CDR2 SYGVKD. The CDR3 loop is CAISESQNYGYTF. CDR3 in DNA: TGTGCCATCAGTGAGTCACAGAACTATGGCTACACCTTC.

The CDR3 sequence is CASSPTGADTQYF. The DNA of the CDR3 is TGTGCCAGCTCACCGACAGGGGCAGATACGCAGTATTTT. V gene TRBV18 combines with J gene TRBJ2-3, with 8 bases fitting TRBD1. CDR3 length: 13 amino acids. Germline CDR1 KGHSH, CDR2 LQKENI. J lost 4 bases, V lost 3 bases, and 0 bases had no gene match. The entire variable domain, with the rest obtained from reference TRBV18 and TRBJ2-3, is as follows: NAGVMQNPRHLVRRRGQEARLRCSPMKGHSHVYWYRQLPEEGLKFMVYLQKENIIDESGMPKERFSAEFPKEGPSILRIQQVVRGDSAAYFCASSPTGADTQYFGPGTRLTVL.

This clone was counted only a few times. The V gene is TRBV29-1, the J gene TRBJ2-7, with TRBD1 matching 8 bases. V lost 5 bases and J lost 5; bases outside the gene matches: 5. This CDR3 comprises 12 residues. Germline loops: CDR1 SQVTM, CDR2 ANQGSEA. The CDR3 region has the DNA TGCAGCGTTAGCAGGGGGCAGAACGAGCAGTACTTC. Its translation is CSVSRGQNEQYF.

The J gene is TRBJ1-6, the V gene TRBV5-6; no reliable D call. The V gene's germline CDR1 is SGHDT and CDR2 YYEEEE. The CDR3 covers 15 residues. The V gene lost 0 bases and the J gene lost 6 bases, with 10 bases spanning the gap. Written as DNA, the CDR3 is TGTGCCAGCAGCTTGGCTCAGGTTGTTAATTCACCCCTCCACTTT. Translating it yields CASSLAQVVNSPLHF.

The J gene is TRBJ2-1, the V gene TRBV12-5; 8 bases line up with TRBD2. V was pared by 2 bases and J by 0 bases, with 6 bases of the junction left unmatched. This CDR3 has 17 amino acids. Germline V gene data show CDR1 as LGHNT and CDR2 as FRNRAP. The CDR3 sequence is CASGLIYAGGSYNEQFF. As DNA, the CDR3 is TGTGCTAGTGGTTTGATCTATGCGGGGGGCTCCTACAATGAGCAGTTCTTC.

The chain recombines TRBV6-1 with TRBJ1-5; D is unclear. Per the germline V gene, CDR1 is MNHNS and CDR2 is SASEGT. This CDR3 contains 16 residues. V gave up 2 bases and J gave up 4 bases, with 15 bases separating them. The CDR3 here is CASSEFGQGLNQPQHF. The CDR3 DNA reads TGTGCCAGCAGTGAATTTGGGCAAGGCTTAAATCAGCCCCAGCATTTT.

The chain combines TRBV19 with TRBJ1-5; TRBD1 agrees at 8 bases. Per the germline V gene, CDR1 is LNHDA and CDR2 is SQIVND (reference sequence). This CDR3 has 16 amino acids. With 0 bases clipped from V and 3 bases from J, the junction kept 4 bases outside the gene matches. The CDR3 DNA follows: TGTGCCAGTAGTATAGAGGCAGGGGGCTTCAATCAGCCCCAGCATTTT. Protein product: CASSIEAGGFNQPQHF.